Listed below are T cell receptor beta chains from one sample, sequenced in a study of long-term antiretroviral therapy in people with HIV. TCRdb keeps only in-frame clones here, not all; method: immunoSEQ multiplex PCR. This table holds about 9,700 clones, 75% found once. The sample here was unsorted PBMCs, taken 1.8 years before starting antiretroviral therapy. These receptor sequences come from a middle-aged man with HIV. Both conserved end residues are part of each CDR3. A D gene is named only where the DNA matches it firmly. Clone size is shown for a subset of rows, as once, few, many or a class of expanded clone.

>TRBV7-3|TRBD2|.|TRBJ2-5
TGTGCCAGCAGCTCAGGCGCGGGGGTTGGCCAAGAGACCCAGTACTTC
CASSSGAGVGQETQYF
>TRBV12-5|.|.|TRBJ1-5
TGTGCTAGTGGAAACCCAGGAGATCAGCCCCAGCATTTT
CASGNPGDQPQHF
>TRBV18|.|.|TRBJ2-3
TGTGCCAGCTCGCCGGAGGGGTCCACAGATACGCAGTATTTT
CASSPEGSTDTQYF
>TRBV11-2|.|.|TRBJ1-4
TGTGCCAGCAGCTCCCCTTTTGGAGGGAAGTCAACTAATGAAAAACTGTTTTTT
CASSSPFGGKSTNEKLFF
>TRBV2|.|.|TRBJ2-1
TGTGCCAGCAGTCCGGATAGGGGGGGTTACAATGAGCAGTTCTTC
CASSPDRGGYNEQFF
>TRBV2|.|few|TRBJ2-7
TGTGCCAGCAGCGCCAGGGGCTGGGGGCAGTACTTC
CASSARGWGQYF
>TRBV14|.|.|TRBJ2-3
TGTGCCAGCAGCCAAGAATCTTCGGGCAGGATATACACAGATACGCAGTATTTT
CASSQESSGRIYTDTQYF
>TRBV28|.|.|TRBJ2-4
TGTGCCAGCGGCGATAGTCACACGGCCAAAAACATTCAGTACTTC
CASGDSHTAKNIQYF
>TRBV28|.|.|TRBJ1-4
TGTGCCAGCTCCCGACAGAAGGGGAATGAAAAACTGTTTTTT
CASSRQKGNEKLFF
>TRBV6-6|TRBD1|.|TRBJ1-2
TGTGCCAGCATTCTCCGGGACAGGGGATTGGTTGGCTACACCTTC
CASILRDRGLVGYTF
>TRBV6-6|.|.|TRBJ1-1
TGTGCCAGCAAGGGCAGCTTAGATCTTTCGAACACTGAAGCTTTCTTT
CASKGSLDLSNTEAFF
>TRBV5-1|TRBD1|.|TRBJ2-7
TGCGCCAGCAGTTACGGGACAGGAAACTACGAGCAGTACTTC
CASSYGTGNYEQYF
>TRBV7-2|TRBD1|.|TRBJ1-1
TGTGCCAGCAGCTTTACAGGGGGCGGACTCGGGACGCTGGGAGCTTTCTTT
CASSFTGGGLGTLGAFF
>TRBV5-1|.|.|TRBJ1-3
TGCGCCAGCAGCCTAGACTGGGAATCTGGAAACACCATATATTTT
CASSLDWESGNTIYF
>TRBV21-1|.|.|TRBJ2-2
TGTGCCAGCAGGCTATACGGTCGGACCGGGGAGCTGTTTTTT
CASRLYGRTGELFF
>TRBV2|TRBD2|.|TRBJ2-5
TGTGCCAGCAGTGAAAAAAGACTAGCGGGGGGGCAGGGTGAGACCCAGTACTTC
CASSEKRLAGGQGETQYF
>TRBV11-2|.|.|TRBJ1-2
TGTGCCAGCAGCTTAACTGGTTTTGGCTACACCTTC
CASSLTGFGYTF
>TRBV5-1|.|.|TRBJ2-7
TGCGCCAGCAGCTTGGCAGGCGACGAGCAGTACTTC
CASSLAGDEQYF
>TRBV6-5|.|.|TRBJ1-4
TGTGCCAGCAGGGGCGAGGCAGCTGGAATTGAAAAACTGTTTTTT
CASRGEAAGIEKLFF
>TRBV18|.|once|TRBJ1-4
TGTGCCAGCTCACGTAGTGCAACTAATGAAAAACTGTTTTTT
CASSRSATNEKLFF
>TRBV5-6|.|.|TRBJ2-2
TGTGCCAGCAGCCGAAGGGTCCCCCTGAACACCGGGGAGCTGTTTTTT
CASSRRVPLNTGELFF
>TRBV6-1|TRBD1|.|TRBJ2-7
TGTGCCAGCAGTGGGACAGGGAAGAGCTCCTACGAGCAGTACTTC
CASSGTGKSSYEQYF
>TRBV10-3|.|.|TRBJ1-3
TGTGCCATCAAGAAAGGAACAACAGAAAACACCATATATTTT
CAIKKGTTENTIYF
>TRBV5-6|TRBD2|.|TRBJ2-1
TGTGCCAGCAGTTCCGGGACTAGCGGGTACAATGAGCAGTTCTTC
CASSSGTSGYNEQFF
>TRBV2|.|.|TRBJ1-5
TGTGCCAGCAATAGGGAGGACGGGCAGCCCCAGCATTTT
CASNREDGQPQHF
>TRBV27|TRBD1|.|TRBJ2-4
TGTGCCAGCACCGGACAGGGAAACATTCAGTACTTC
CASTGQGNIQYF
>TRBV6-6|.|.|TRBJ1-4
TGTGCCAGCAGTCCCAGTCGCCAAAATGAAAAACTGTTTTTT
CASSPSRQNEKLFF
>TRBV7-9|TRBD1|.|TRBJ2-3
TGTGCCAGCAGCCTAACAGGGGGATCCACAGATACGCAGTATTTT
CASSLTGGSTDTQYF
>TRBV12-5|.|few|TRBJ2-1
TGTGCTAGTGGTTACCCGCCGTTCTTC
CASGYPPFF
>TRBV7-2|.|once|TRBJ2-1
TGTGCCAGCAGCTTGAGTCGACACAATGAGCAGTTCTTC
CASSLSRHNEQFF
>TRBV10-3|.|.|TRBJ1-2
TGTGCCATCAGTGAGGCGGTTGACAGGAGCTACACCTTC
CAISEAVDRSYTF
>TRBV5-5|.|.|TRBJ1-2
TGTGCCAGCAGTTATCGACAGGCCGATGGCTACACCTTC
CASSYRQADGYTF
>TRBV5-1|.|once|TRBJ1-2
TGCGCCAGCAGCTTGGATAACGGCAGGATAGGCTACACCTTC
CASSLDNGRIGYTF
>TRBV6-5|.|.|TRBJ1-1
TGTGCCAGCAGTTATATAGGGGGTTACACTGAAGCTTTCTTT
CASSYIGGYTEAFF
>TRBV5-6|.|.|TRBJ1-1
TGTGCCAGCAGCTTGAGGACCAGGGGCATGAACACTGAAGCTTTCTTT
CASSLRTRGMNTEAFF
>TRBV5-1|.|.|TRBJ1-6
TGCGCCAGCAGCTTGGCCGGGCAGGGTAATTCACCCCTCCACTTT
CASSLAGQGNSPLHF
>TRBV6-5|.|.|TRBJ1-2
TGTGCCAGCAGTTATGTCAGGGGTACTGGCTACACCTTC
CASSYVRGTGYTF
>TRBV19|.|few|TRBJ1-5
TGTGCCAGTAAGGTGGAGGCCCTTAGCAATCAGCCCCAGCATTTT
CASKVEALSNQPQHF
>TRBV27|TRBD2|.|TRBJ2-5
TGTGCCAGCAGTTTCAATAGCGGGGGTGAGACCCAGTACTTC
CASSFNSGGETQYF
>TRBV6-6|TRBD1|.|TRBJ2-7
TGTGCCAGCAGTTACACCCTGACAGGGAAAGACTACGAGCAGTACTTC
CASSYTLTGKDYEQYF
>TRBV13|TRBD1|.|TRBJ1-6
TGTGCCAGCAGCCCGGACAGGAGCTCCTATAATTCACCCCTCCACTTT
CASSPDRSSYNSPLHF
>TRBV7-8|.|.|TRBJ1-1
TGTGCCAGCAGCCCTTTGGGGAGGCCGGGCAGGCTGAAGGCTGAAGCTTTCTTT
CASSPLGRPGRLKAEAFF
>TRBV27|TRBD1|.|TRBJ2-7
TGTGCCAGCAGCAAGAAGACAGGGGGAAGTTACGAGCAGTACTTC
CASSKKTGGSYEQYF
>TRBV13|.|.|TRBJ2-5
TGTGCCAGCAGCTTAGAGGCTAGCCAAGAGACCCAGTACTTC
CASSLEASQETQYF
>TRBV29-1|.|.|TRBJ2-1
TGCAGCGCCGCCGGGCAGGGAGGCCACAATGAGCAGTTCTTC
CSAAGQGGHNEQFF